The text below deals with one T cell receptor beta chain. The sample belongs to a study of blood T cell repertoires in COVID-19. Study as a whole: COVID-19 samples from acute and convalescent phases originated in the United States, Italy and Spain. Sources were T cells, B-cell-depleted T cells, or PBMCs; the material itself was cDNA or gDNA.

The CDR3 spans 14 residues. Germline V gene sequence: CDR1 SEHNR, CDR2 FQNEAQ (reference sequence). The V end was cut by 5 bases, the J end by 6 bases, with 16 bases between. Source study methods: Cell counts per sample came from amplifying reference gene primers. Using immunoSEQ multiplex PCR, the repertoire was profiled, and TCRdb retains in-frame clones only, with some absent. From that table come the V and J calls and clone size; the DNA was used to work out D and trimming. Among fewer than 80,000 clones listed, around 88% were seen once. Sequences were obtained from peripheral blood. V is TRBV7-9 and J is TRBJ1-2, with D possibly being TRBD1 (6 bases). The sequence came from a man between 25 and 39 years old with acute or convalescent COVID-19. The CDR3 sequence is CASSQGSGFNGYTF. The DNA for the CDR3 is TGTGCCAGCAGCCAGGGGTCGGGGTTCAATGGCTACACCTTC.